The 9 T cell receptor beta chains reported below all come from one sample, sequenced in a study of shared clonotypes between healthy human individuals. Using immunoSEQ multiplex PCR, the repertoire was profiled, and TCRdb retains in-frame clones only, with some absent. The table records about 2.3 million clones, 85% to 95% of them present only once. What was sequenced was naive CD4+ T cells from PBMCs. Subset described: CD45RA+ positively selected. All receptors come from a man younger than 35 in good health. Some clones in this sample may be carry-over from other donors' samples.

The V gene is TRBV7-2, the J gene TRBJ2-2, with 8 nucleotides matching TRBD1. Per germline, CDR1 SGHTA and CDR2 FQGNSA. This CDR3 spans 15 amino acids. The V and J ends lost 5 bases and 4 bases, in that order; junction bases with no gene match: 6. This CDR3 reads CASSPRQGSTGELFF. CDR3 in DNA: TGTGCCAGCAGCCCTCGACAGGGGAGCACCGGGGAGCTGTTTTTT. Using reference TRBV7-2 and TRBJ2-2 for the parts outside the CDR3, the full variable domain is GAGVSQSPSNKVTEKGKDVELRCDPISGHTALYWYRQSLGQGLEFLIYFQGNSAPDKSGLPSDRFSAERTGGSVSTLTIQRTQQEDSAVYLCASSPRQGSTGELFFGEGSRLTVL.

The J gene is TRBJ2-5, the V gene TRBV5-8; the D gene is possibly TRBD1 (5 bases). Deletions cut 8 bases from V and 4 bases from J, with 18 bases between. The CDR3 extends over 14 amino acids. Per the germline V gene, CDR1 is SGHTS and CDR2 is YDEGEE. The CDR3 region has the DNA TGTGCCAGTGGCCTCGGACAAACACTAGAGACCCAGTACTTC. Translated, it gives CASGLGQTLETQYF. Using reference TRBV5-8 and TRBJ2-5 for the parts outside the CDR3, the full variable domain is EAGVTQSPTHLIKTRGQQATLRCSPISGHTSVYWYQQALGLGLQFLLWYDEGEERNRGNFPPRFSGRQFPNYSSELNVNALELEDSALYLCASGLGQTLETQYFGPGTRLLVL.

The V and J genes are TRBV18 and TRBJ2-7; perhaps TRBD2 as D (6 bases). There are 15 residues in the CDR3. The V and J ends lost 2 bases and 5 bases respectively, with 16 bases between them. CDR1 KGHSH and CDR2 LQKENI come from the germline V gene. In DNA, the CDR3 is TGTGCCAGCTCACCAGGTGTCGGGAGCATCAACGAGCAGTACTTC. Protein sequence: CASSPGVGSINEQYF. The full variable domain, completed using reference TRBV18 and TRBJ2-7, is NAGVMQNPRHLVRRRGQEARLRCSPMKGHSHVYWYRQLPEEGLKFMVYLQKENIIDESGMPKERFSAEFPKEGPSILRIQQVVRGDSAAYFCASSPGVGSINEQYFGPGTRLTVT.

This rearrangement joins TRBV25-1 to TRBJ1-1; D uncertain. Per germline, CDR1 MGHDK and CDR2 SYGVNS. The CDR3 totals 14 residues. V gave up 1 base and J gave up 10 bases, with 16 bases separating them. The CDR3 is CASSESGTRPGAFF. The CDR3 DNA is TGTGCCAGCAGTGAATCGGGCACCCGTCCCGGAGCTTTCTTT.

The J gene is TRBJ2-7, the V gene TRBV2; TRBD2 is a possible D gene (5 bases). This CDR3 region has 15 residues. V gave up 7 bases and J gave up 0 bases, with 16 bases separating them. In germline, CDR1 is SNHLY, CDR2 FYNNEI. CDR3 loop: CASIKAWESSYEQYF. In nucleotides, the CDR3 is TGTGCCAGCATAAAAGCGTGGGAGAGCTCCTACGAGCAGTACTTC.

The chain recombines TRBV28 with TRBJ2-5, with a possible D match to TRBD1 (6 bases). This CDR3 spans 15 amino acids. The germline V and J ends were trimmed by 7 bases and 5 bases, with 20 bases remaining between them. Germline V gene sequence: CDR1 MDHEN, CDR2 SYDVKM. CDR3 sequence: CASTPPGALPETQYF. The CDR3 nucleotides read TGTGCCAGCACCCCCCCAGGGGCCCTCCCTGAGACCCAGTACTTC.

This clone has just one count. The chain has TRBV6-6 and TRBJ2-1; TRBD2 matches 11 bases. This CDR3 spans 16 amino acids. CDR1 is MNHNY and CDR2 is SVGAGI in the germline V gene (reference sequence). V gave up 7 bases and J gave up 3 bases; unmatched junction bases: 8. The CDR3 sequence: CASNIAGTSGYNEQFF. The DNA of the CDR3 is TGTGCCAGCAACATAGCCGGGACTAGCGGCTACAATGAGCAGTTCTTC.

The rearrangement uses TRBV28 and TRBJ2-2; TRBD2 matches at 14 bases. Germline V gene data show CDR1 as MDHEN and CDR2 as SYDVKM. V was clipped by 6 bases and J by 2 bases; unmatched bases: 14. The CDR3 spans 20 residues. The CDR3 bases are TGTGCCAGCAGCAATTCGGCCGGGACTAGCGGGGGAAGCAACACCGGGGAGCTGTTTTTT. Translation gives CASSNSAGTSGGSNTGELFF.

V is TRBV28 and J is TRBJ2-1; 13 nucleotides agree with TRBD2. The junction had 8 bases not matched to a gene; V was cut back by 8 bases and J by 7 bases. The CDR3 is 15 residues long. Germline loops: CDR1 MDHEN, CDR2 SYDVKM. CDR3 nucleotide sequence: TGTGCCAGCTGCACGGGGACTAGCGGGAAGAATGAGCAGTTCTTC. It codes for CASCTGTSGKNEQFF.